These 11 T cell receptor beta chains were sequenced from one sample in a study of response to subunit inactivated influenza vaccine. TCRdb processed the RT-PCR reads anew with MiXCR; each CDR3 protein has one entry. The profile shows about 160,000 distinct CDR3 sequences, 11% of them singletons. The sequenced sample was non-naive T cells sorted from PBMCs, obtained roughly 47 days after vaccination. The source is a man aged 45-65 years who received an inactivated influenza vaccine.

The chain combines TRBV28 with TRBJ2-5; 9 bases are shared with TRBD1. The length of the CDR3 is 14 residues. Germline CDR1 is MDHEN and CDR2 is SYDVKM. The trim removed 7 bases at V and 4 bases at J, leaving 7 bases unmatched. CDR3 loop: CASNPDRGRETQYF. The CDR3, as DNA: TGTGCCAGCAATCCTGACAGGGGGAGAGAGACCCAGTACTTC. Complete variable domain (other parts from reference TRBV28 and TRBJ2-5): DVKVTQSSRYLVKRTGEKVFLECVQDMDHENMFWYRQDPGLGLRLIYFSYDVKMKEKGDIPEGYSVSREKKERFSLILESASTNQTSMYLCASNPDRGRETQYFGPGTRLLVL.

There are many counts of this clonotype. The V gene is TRBV10-3, the J gene TRBJ2-1; 8 nucleotides match TRBD1. The CDR3 runs to 13 residues. In germline, CDR1 is ENHRY, CDR2 SYGVKD. With V trimmed by 4 bases and J by 8 bases, 4 bases remained unmatched. The CDR3 region has the DNA TGTGCCATCAGTGCCGGACAGGGCGATGAGCAGTTCTTC. Amino acids: CAISAGQGDEQFF.

The chain has TRBV20-1 and TRBJ2-7; 7 bases agree with TRBD1. V lost 2 bases to trimming and J lost 2 bases; unmatched junction nucleotides: 9. CDR1 DFQATT and CDR2 SNEGSKA come from the germline V gene (reference sequence). The CDR3 consists of 15 residues. DNA of the CDR3: TGCAGTGCTAGACCCCTCCGGGACAGTCCCTACGAGCAGTACTTC. This codes for CSARPLRDSPYEQYF.

Many counts were recorded for this clonotype. J is TRBJ2-3 and V is TRBV25-1; TRBD2 might be the D (6 bases). Per the germline V gene, CDR1 is MGHDK and CDR2 is SYGVNS. There are 13 residues in the CDR3. The V end was cut by 4 bases, the J end by 8 bases, with 13 bases between. CDR3 nucleotide sequence: TGTGCCAGCAGTGTCTCGGGACTCGCTACGCAGTATTTT. Encoded protein: CASSVSGLATQYF.

This clonotype was seen at least ten times. The CDR3 DNA follows: TGCGCCAGCAGCTTGGATCCGGGGACCTACGAGCAGTACTTC. This gives the protein CASSLDPGTYEQYF. The V call is TRBV5-1, the J call TRBJ2-7; D perhaps matches TRBD2 (5 bases). V was cut by 0 bases and J by 2 bases, with 9 bases left in between. The germline CDR1 and CDR2 sequences are SGHRS and YFSETQ. The CDR3 length is 14 residues.

As concerns this clonotype: Being one base from a much bigger clone, this may be a read error. The chain uses TRBV10-2 and TRBJ1-6, with no clear D. Germline loops: CDR1 WSHSY, CDR2 SAAADI. The CDR3 contains 16 residues. V lost 2 bases, J lost 5 bases, and 13 bases lay in between. CDR3 protein: CASSEIGRTNNSPLHF. The CDR3 DNA follows: TGCGCCAGCAGTGAGATTGGTAGGACCAATAATTCACCCCTCCACTTT.

This clonotype appeared a few times. The chain uses TRBV20-1 and TRBJ1-5; weak D call: TRBD1 (6 bases). The ends were cut back, 6 bases at V and 4 bases at J, with 25 bases in the middle. The CDR3 has 17 residues. Germline V gives CDR1 DFQATT, CDR2 SNEGSKA (reference sequence). The CDR3 loop reads CSATSGGGLFLNQPQHF. CDR3 sequence (DNA): TGCAGTGCCACCTCGGGCGGGGGCCTTTTCTTGAATCAGCCCCAGCATTTT.

This clonotype was counted between two and nine times. The chain uses TRBV10-2 and TRBJ2-7, with a tentative D call TRBD2 (6 bases). V lost 3 bases and J 0 bases, leaving 12 bases between the germline ends. There are 15 residues in the CDR3. Germline V gene lookup returns CDR1 WSHSY and CDR2 SAAADI. The CDR3 DNA reads TGCGCCAGCAGTGACATCGGGAGAAGCTCCTACGAGCAGTACTTC. It translates to CASSDIGRSSYEQYF.

This chain links TRBV18 with TRBJ2-4; possible D gene TRBD2, 5 bases. Per germline, CDR1 KGHSH and CDR2 LQKENI. The CDR3 loop spans 17 amino acids. V was trimmed by 3 bases and J by 1 base, leaving 16 bases between them. The CDR3 nucleotides read TGTGCCAGCTCACCGGTCGGCAGCGAGGGTGCCAAAAACATTCAGTACTTC. Its protein product is CASSPVGSEGAKNIQYF.

In this sample, this clonotype turned up a few times. This chain joins TRBV20-1 and TRBJ2-3, with 8 bases matching TRBD1. Germline V gene data show CDR1 as DFQATT and CDR2 as SNEGSKA (reference sequence). J gave up 2 bases and V 5 bases, and 9 bases lay outside the gene matches. The CDR3 is made up of 15 amino acids. The CDR3 DNA reads TGCAGTGCTGGACCGACAGGGGATAACACAGATACGCAGTATTTT. Amino acid sequence: CSAGPTGDNTDTQYF.

This clonotype has ten or more counts. This rearrangement joins TRBV6-2 or TRBV6-3 to TRBJ2-7, with TRBD1 matching over 11 bases. The CDR3 loop spans 15 amino acids. Unmatched junction bases numbered 4, after V lost 5 bases and J lost 1 base. Per germline, CDR1 MNHEY and CDR2 SVGEGT. CDR3 protein: CASSDRDRGSYEQYF. CDR3 DNA: TGTGCCAGCAGTGATCGGGACAGGGGGTCCTACGAGCAGTACTTC.